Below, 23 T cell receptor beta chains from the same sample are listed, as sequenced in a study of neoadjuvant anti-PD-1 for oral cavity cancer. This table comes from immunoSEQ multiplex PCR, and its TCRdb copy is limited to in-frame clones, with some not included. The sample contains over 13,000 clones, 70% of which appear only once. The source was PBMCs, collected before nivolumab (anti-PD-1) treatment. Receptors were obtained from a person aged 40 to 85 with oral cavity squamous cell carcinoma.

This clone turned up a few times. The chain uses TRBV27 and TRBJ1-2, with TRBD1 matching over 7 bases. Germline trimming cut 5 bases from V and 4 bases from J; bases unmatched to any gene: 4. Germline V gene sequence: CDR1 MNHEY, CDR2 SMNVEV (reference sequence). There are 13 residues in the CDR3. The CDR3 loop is CASSPGQSYGYTF. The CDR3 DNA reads TGTGCCAGCAGTCCGGGACAGTCCTATGGCTACACCTTC.

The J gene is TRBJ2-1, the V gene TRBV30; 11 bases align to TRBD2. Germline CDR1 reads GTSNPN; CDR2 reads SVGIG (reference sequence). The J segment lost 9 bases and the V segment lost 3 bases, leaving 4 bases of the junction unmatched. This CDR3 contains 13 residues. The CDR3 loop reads CAWRTSGRVEQFF. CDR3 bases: TGTGCCTGGAGAACTAGCGGGAGAGTTGAGCAGTTCTTC.

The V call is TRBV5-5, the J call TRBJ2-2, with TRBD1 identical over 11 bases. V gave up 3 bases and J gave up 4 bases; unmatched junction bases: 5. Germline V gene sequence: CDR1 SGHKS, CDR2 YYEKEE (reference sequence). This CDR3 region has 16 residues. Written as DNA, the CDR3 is TGTGCCAGCAGCTCCGGACAGGGGGCTATCACCGGGGAGCTGTTTTTT. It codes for CASSSGQGAITGELFF.

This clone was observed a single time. CDR3 coding DNA: TGTGCCATCAGTGAGTCGACGCCGTCTAAATTGCAGTACTTC. Its translation: CAISESTPSKLQYF. V usage is TRBV10-3 and J usage is TRBJ2-7; D gene unclear. The CDR3 consists of 14 residues. CDR1 and CDR2 (germline): ENHRY, SYGVKD. V lost 0 bases to trimming and J lost 9 bases, with 15 bases between them.

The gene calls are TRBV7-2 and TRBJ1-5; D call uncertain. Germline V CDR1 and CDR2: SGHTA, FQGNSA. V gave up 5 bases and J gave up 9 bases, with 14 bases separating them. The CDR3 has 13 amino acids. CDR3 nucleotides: TGTGCCAGCAGCCGGGATAGTATTGGGCCCCAGCATTTT. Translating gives CASSRDSIGPQHF.

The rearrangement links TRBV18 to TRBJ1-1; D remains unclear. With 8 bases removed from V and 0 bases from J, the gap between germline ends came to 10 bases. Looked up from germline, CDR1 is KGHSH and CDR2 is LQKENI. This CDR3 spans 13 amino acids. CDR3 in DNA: TGTGCCAGCAGCGAAGGGATGAACACTGAAGCTTTCTTT. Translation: CASSEGMNTEAFF.

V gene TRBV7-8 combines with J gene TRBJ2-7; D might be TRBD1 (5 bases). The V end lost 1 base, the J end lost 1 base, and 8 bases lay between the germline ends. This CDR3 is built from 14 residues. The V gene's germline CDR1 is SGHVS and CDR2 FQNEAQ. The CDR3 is CASSLERGSYEQYF. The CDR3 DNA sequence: TGTGCCAGCAGCTTAGAAAGGGGATCCTACGAGCAGTACTTC.

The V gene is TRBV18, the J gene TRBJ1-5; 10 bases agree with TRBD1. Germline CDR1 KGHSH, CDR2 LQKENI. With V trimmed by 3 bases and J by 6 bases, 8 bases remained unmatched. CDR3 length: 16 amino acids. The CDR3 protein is CASSPDRDRGSQPQHF. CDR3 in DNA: TGTGCCAGCTCACCCGACCGGGACAGGGGAAGTCAGCCCCAGCATTTT.

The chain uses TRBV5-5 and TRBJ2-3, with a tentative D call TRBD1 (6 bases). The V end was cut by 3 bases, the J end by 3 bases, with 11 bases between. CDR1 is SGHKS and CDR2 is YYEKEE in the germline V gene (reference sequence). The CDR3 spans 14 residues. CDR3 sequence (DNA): TGTGCCAGCAGCTCGACAGGTGGGACAGATACGCAGTATTTT. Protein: CASSSTGGTDTQYF.

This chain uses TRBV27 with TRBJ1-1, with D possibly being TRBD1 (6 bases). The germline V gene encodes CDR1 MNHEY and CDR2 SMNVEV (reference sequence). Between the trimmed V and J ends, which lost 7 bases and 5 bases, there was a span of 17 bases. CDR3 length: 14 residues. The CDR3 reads CASTKQGPGTEAFF. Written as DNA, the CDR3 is TGTGCCAGCACCAAACAGGGACCTGGTACTGAAGCTTTCTTT.

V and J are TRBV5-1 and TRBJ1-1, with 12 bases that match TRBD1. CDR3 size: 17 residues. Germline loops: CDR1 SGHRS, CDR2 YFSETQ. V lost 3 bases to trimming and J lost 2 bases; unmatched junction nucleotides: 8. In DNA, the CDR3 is TGCGCCAGCAGCTCAGGGACAGGGGGCGGTTATAACACTGAAGCTTTCTTT. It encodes CASSSGTGGGYNTEAFF.

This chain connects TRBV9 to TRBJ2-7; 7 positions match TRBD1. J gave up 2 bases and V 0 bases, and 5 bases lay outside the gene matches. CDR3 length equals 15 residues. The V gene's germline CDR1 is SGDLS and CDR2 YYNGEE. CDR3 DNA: TGTGCCAGCAGCGTAGCCGGGACAGTTACCTACGAGCAGTACTTC. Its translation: CASSVAGTVTYEQYF.

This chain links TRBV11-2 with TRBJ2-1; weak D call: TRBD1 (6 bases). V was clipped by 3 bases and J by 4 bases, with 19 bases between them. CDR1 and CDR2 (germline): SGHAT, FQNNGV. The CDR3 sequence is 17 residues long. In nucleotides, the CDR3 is TGTGCCAGCAGCTTTATGATGGCGACAGGTTTGTACAATGAGCAGTTCTTC. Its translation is CASSFMMATGLYNEQFF.

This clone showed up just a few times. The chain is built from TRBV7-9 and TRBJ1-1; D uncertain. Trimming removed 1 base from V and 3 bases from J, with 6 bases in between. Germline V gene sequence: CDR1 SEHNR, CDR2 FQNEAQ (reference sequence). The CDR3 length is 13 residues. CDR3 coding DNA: TGTGCCAGCAGCTTAGGCGGTGACACTGAAGCTTTCTTT. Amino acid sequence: CASSLGGDTEAFF.

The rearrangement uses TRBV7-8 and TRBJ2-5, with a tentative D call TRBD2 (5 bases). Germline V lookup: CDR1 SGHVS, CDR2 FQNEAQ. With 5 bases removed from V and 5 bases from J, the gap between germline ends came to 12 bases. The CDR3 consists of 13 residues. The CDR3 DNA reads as TGTGCCAGCAGCCACGAGGGCTGGGAGACCCAGTACTTC. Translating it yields CASSHEGWETQYF.

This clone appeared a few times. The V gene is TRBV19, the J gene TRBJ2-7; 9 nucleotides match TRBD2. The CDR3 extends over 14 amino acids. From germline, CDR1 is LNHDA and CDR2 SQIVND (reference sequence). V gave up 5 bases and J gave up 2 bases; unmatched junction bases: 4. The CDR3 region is CASSQREAPYEQYF. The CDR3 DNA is TGTGCCAGTAGTCAGCGGGAGGCCCCCTACGAGCAGTACTTC.

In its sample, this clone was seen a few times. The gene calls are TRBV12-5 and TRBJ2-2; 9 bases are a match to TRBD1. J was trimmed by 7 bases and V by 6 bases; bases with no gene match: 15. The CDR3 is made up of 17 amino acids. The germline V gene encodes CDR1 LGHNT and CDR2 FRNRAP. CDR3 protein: CASGPGTGSFRGGELFF. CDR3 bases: TGTGCTAGTGGGCCCGGGACAGGGTCCTTCCGAGGCGGGGAGCTGTTTTTT.

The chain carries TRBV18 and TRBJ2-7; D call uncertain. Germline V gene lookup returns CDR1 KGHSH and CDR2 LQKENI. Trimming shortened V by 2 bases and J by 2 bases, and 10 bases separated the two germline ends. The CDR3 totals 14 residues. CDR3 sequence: CASSPDRDPYEQYF. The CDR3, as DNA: TGTGCCAGCTCACCAGATAGGGATCCCTACGAGCAGTACTTC. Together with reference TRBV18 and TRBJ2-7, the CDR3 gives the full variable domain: NAGVMQNPRHLVRRRGQEARLRCSPMKGHSHVYWYRQLPEEGLKFMVYLQKENIIDESGMPKERFSAEFPKEGPSILRIQQVVRGDSAAYFCASSPDRDPYEQYFGPGTRLTVT.

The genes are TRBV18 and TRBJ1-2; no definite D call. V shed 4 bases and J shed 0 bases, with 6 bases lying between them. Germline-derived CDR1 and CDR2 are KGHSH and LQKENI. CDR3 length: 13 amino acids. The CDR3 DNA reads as TGTGCCAGCTCACGAGGTGCTAACTATGGCTACACCTTC. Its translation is CASSRGANYGYTF. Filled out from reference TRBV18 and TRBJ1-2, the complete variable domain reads NAGVMQNPRHLVRRRGQEARLRCSPMKGHSHVYWYRQLPEEGLKFMVYLQKENIIDESGMPKERFSAEFPKEGPSILRIQQVVRGDSAAYFCASSRGANYGYTFGSGTRLTVV.

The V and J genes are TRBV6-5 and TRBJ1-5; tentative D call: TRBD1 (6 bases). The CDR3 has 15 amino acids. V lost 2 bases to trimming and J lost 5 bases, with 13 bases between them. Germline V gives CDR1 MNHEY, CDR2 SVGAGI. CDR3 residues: CASSYEAGVHQPQHF. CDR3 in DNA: TGTGCCAGCAGTTACGAGGCAGGGGTTCATCAGCCCCAGCATTTT.

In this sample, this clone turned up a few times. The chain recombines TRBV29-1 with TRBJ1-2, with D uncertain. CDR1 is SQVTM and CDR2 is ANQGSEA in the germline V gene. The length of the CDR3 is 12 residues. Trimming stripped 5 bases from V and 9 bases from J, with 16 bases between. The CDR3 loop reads CSVREPGGSYTF. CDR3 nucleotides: TGCAGCGTTAGGGAGCCGGGAGGTAGCTACACCTTC.

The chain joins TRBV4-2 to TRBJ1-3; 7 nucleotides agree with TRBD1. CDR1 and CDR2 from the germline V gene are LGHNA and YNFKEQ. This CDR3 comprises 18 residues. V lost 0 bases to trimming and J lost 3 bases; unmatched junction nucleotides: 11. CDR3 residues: CASSQDKAGTDHGNTIYF. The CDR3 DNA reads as TGTGCCAGCAGCCAAGATAAGGCCGGGACAGACCATGGAAACACCATATATTTT.

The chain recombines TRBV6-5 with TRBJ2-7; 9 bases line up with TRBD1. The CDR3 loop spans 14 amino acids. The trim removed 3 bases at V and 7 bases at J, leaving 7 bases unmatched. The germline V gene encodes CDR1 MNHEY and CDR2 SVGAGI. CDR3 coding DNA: TGTGCCAGCAGTTATAACAGGGGGCGGTGGGAGCAGTACTTC. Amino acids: CASSYNRGRWEQYF.